The 6 T cell receptor beta chains below come from one sample, sequenced in a study of T-cell memory formation after mild COVID-19. Each CDR3 protein gets one entry after TCRdb re-called the 5' RACE reads with MiXCR. The sample holds roughly 320,000 distinct CDR3 sequences, around 28% seen once. Sequencing input: PBMCs or a T cell subset sorted from them (not recorded which). Every receptor here comes from an adult woman who had mild COVID-19 (a few samples of this study predate the infection). Cell type and time point are not known.

This clonotype came up a few times. The gene calls are TRBV5-1 and TRBJ1-1; 11 bases agree with TRBD1. The CDR3 is 15 amino acids. V was pared by 4 bases and J by 8 bases, with 10 bases of the junction left unmatched. Germline lookup yields CDR1 SGHRS and CDR2 YFSETQ. The CDR3 region is CASSLLNGQGAEAFF. The DNA for the CDR3 is TGCGCCAGCAGCCTACTGAATGGACAGGGGGCCGAAGCTTTCTTT.

V usage is TRBV7-9 and J usage is TRBJ2-3; tentative D call: TRBD1 (6 bases). The CDR3 has 16 amino acids. Germline V gives CDR1 SEHNR, CDR2 FQNEAQ (reference sequence). Trimming left V 5 bases short and J 4 bases short, with 19 bases between. The CDR3 spells CASSPPQGRGADTQYF. In nucleotides, the CDR3 is TGTGCCAGCAGCCCACCCCAGGGGCGCGGCGCAGATACGCAGTATTTT.

J is TRBJ2-7 and V is TRBV2; TRBD2 might be the D (6 bases). V dropped 3 bases and J dropped 0 bases, with 9 bases sitting between them. There are 14 residues in the CDR3. Germline V gives CDR1 SNHLY, CDR2 FYNNEI. The CDR3, as DNA: TGTGCCAGCAGTGACGCGGGATCCTCCTACGAGCAGTACTTC. Its translation: CASSDAGSSYEQYF.

The CDR3 bases are TGTGCCAGCAGCGTAGTGCCAGCGGGAGGCCACGGACCGAACGAGCAGTACTTC. Translated: CASSVVPAGGHGPNEQYF. J is TRBJ2-7 and V is TRBV9; 9 positions agree with TRBD2. V lost 0 bases and J lost 5; bases outside the gene matches: 15. Germline CDR1 is SGDLS and CDR2 is YYNGEE. CDR3 length: 18 amino acids.

This clonotype has only a few counts. The rearrangement joins TRBV7-8 to TRBJ2-2; TRBD2 agrees at 7 bases. Germline assignment: CDR1 SGHVS and CDR2 FQNEAQ. The V gene end was trimmed by 7 bases and the J gene end by 6 bases; junction bases not matched to a gene: 14. CDR3 length equals 16 residues. DNA for the CDR3: TGTGCCAGCACCGTTTCTGGGGGGGAAGAGGCCGGGGAGCTGTTTTTT. It codes for CASTVSGGEEAGELFF.

This chain links TRBV7-9 with TRBJ1-1; D uncertain. CDR3 size: 14 residues. The V and J ends lost 6 bases and 2 bases respectively, with 13 bases between them. CDR1 and CDR2 from the germline V gene are SEHNR and FQNEAQ (reference sequence). The CDR3 DNA is TGTGCCAGCAGGGCAGGAAGAGATAACACTGAAGCTTTCTTT. This sequence encodes CASRAGRDNTEAFF.